This record concerns one T cell receptor beta chain sequence. Antigen: not known. This specimen belongs to a study of cytomegalovirus exposure and HLA in healthy donors. General study points: Subsequent analysis found a tendency for first-cohort TCR clusters to co-occur within the 100 to 150 validation repertoires. Many donors carried some public TCRs, although rarity characterized most TCR sequences. Some TCR beta chains (roughly 150 of them) were listed as cytomegalovirus-associated.

Here immunoSEQ multiplex PCR was the method, and the copy in TCRdb shows in-frame clones only, minus some. Among 150,000 to 200,000 clones listed, around 92% were seen once. The donors formed part of the roughly 120-subject validation cohort, distinct from the roughly 700-subject first cohort. V shed 2 bases and J shed 6 bases, with 11 bases lying between them. From germline, CDR1 is MNHEY and CDR2 SMNVEV (reference sequence). The CDR3 covers 14 residues. The sequence came from a man younger than 35 in good health and CMV-seropositive. The V call is TRBV27, the J call TRBJ1-5; D remains ambiguous. Sequencing was carried out using PBMCs. CDR3 sequence (DNA): TGTGCCAGCAGTTTAGCGGGAGCGGGTCAGCCCCAGCATTTT. Its protein is CASSLAGAGQPQHF.